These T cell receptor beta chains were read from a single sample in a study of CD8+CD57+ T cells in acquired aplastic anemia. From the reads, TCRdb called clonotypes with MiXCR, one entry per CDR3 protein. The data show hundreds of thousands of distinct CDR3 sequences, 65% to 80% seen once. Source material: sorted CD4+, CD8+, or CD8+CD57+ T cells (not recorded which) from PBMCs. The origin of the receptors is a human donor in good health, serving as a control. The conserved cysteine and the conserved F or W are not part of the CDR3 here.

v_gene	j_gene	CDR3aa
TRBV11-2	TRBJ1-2	ASSQNARGDGYT
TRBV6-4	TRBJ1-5	AILQGRTLDNQPQH
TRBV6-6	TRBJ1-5	ASSSTGGGNQPQH
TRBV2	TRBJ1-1	ASTLSGNTEAF
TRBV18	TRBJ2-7	ASAPPGNSYEQY
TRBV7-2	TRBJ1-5	ASSLAPQDQPQH
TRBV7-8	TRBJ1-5	ASSLGAPSSNQPQH
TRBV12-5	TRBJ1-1	ASGLDVLREAF
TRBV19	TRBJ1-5	ASSIWDQPQH
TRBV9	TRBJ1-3	ASSVAGRVSGNTIY
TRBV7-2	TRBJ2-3	ASSLSGGPLTDTQY
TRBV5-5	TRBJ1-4	ASSLAGAWEGLKLF
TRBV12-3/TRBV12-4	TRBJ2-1	ASSSWVSGRSYNEQF
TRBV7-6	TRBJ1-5	ASSLGANQRQH
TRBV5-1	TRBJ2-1	ASSLTGLAADEQF
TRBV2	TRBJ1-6	ASSEGGWGNNTHLH
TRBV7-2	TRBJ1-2	ASSFPQGPGGYT
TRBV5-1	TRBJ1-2	ASSRITGGNYGYT
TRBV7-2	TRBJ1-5	ASSCAHGIRGEQPQH
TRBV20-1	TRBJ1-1	SANSPRPTSTEAF
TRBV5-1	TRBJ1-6	ASSLFRNNSPLH
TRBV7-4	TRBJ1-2	ASSSTGLMGDNYGYT
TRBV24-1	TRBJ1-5	ATRASLSQPQH
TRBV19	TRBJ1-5	ASNTGLNQPQH
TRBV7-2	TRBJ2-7	ASSSTGLPDGQYQY
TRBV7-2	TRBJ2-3	ASSPHNNYGYTFDTQY
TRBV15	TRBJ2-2	ATSSRTAPNTGELF
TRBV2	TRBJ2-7	ASSGEALYEQY
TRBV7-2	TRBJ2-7	ASSLVLGRGSEQY
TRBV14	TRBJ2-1	ASSLVAGENEQF
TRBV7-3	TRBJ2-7	ASSLRVERQLAGYEQY
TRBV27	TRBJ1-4	ASSYDGKLF
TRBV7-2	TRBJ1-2	ASRPDRGHGYT
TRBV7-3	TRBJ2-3	ASSSAPGHKTYQY
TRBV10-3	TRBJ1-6	AISVDDSNYGPPH
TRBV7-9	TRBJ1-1	ASSYQGGGTGAF
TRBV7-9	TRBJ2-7	ASSRGSHEQY
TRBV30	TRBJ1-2	AWSLDRVFSSYGYT
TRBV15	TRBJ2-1	ATSINRGQNEQF
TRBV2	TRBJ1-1	ASSEDSASEAF
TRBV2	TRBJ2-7	ASRGTGGFYEQY
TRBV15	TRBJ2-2	ATSREVRTGVQF
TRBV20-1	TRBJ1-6	SANRGGNSPLH
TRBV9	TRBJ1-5	ASSVDRGDQPQH
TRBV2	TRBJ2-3	ASSVNRGPDTQY
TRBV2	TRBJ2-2	ASRTGGTGELF
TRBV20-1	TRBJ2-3	SARAADAAHTQY
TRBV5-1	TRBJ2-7	ASVSGLGGYEQY
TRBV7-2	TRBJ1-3	ASSLFRDPGNTIY
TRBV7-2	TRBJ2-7	AGSSRSRGDDEQY
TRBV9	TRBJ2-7	ASSVGTSAYQY
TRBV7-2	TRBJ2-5	ASSPPGARGETQY
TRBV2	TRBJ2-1	ASSETRLNEQF